This T cell receptor (beta chain) was found in a study of blood T cell repertoires in COVID-19 (dated by TCRdb to the early 2020s). Context from the whole study: Samples covering the acute and convalescent phases of COVID-19 were provided by collaborators in the United States, Italy and Spain. The prospective study material was composed of cDNA or gDNA derived from T cells, B-cell-depleted T cells, or PBMCs. Subjects who had been exposed to COVID-19, were actively infected with it, or had recovered from it provided the deeply sampled blood TCRbeta repertoires that made up the dataset. A freely available public database, intended as a resource for researchers studying the immune response to SARS-CoV-2, is where the repertoires were released. Samples were obtained from the ongoing ImmuneRACE study (first 160 participants) and from 1,254 subjects provided by 6 global collaborators. Nearly every sample came with metadata listing a de-identified subject ID, COVID-19 status, age in years and sex. HLA class I and class II types, where available, came from metadata supplied by the sample provider rather than from assay-based typing.

At one collaborating source in Seattle, patients were enrolled during active infection and were followed longitudinally through the course of disease. The collaborating institutions used their own protocols to collect whole blood in K2EDTA tubes. For TCRbeta analysis, collaborators shipped samples in one of three forms: frozen whole blood, isolated PBMCs, or DNA extracted from either of those sample types. From the germline V gene, CDR1 is SGHTA and CDR2 is FQGNSA. The CDR3 runs 14 residues from the cysteine to the phenylalanine. Left in the record is the CDR3 DNA by itself, 42 bases read in frame from the first base. V was cut back by 3 bases and J by 2 bases, leaving a gap of 10 bases between them. For this clone: Its antigen is unknown. No much larger clone exists at a distance of one base, and base qualities are not known.

The immunoSEQ Assay, a bias-controlled multiplex PCR, was used to amplify TCRbeta CDR3 regions from genomic DNA. In the source study's methods: The number of nucleated cells in each sample was estimated from the amplification of reference gene primers within the assay. To quantify the absolute abundance of each unique TCRbeta CDR3 rearrangement, sequence reads were collapsed and filtered. For each sample, productive Simpson clonality was calculated by taking the square root of Simpson's diversity index across productive rearrangements. Sourced from immuneACCESS, this table was stored by TCRdb with only in-frame sequences that have V and J called. A share of the clones is absent; for the studies checked, an unresolved V gene accounts for under half, and the remainder has no known explanation. V and J calls and clone size are copied from that table; D and trimming were computed from the DNA. The sample contains 250,000 to 400,000 clones, approximately 87% of them found a single time. The ten most abundant clones make up 2.9% of the sample.

General conclusions and limits of the study: The quantity of clinical and demographic metadata differed by source and by participant and was supplied without curation.

This clonotype originated in a woman aged 30 to 39 with COVID-19, enrolled during active disease. The material sequenced was peripheral blood. The rearranged segments are TRBV7-2 and TRBJ1-2, with the identity of the D gene unclear. The encoded CDR3 is CASSLGQQNYGYTF. DNA sequence: TGTGCCAGCAGCTTGGGCCAGCAAAACTATGGCTACACCTTC. Supplemented by the reference TRBV7-2 and TRBJ1-2 proteins around the CDR3, the complete variable domain is GAGVSQSPSNKVTEKGKDVELRCDPISGHTALYWYRQSLGQGLEFLIYFQGNSAPDKSGLPSDRFSAERTGGSVSTLTIQRTQQEDSAVYLCASSLGQQNYGYTFGSGTRLTVV.